This TCR beta chain was recorded in a study of shared clonotypes between healthy human individuals. V lost 4 bases and J lost 1; bases outside the gene matches: 6. Germline-derived CDR1 and CDR2 are SGHNT and YYREEE (reference sequence). The CDR3 contains 15 residues. Clones were read by immunoSEQ multiplex PCR, and TCRdb kept only the in-frame ones, dropping some. The sample consists of approximately 2.3 million clones, approximately 95% of them appearing once. Sequencing was performed on naive CD4+ T cells from PBMCs. Regarding subset: CD45RA+ positively selected. The chain couples TRBV5-4 to TRBJ2-5; 8 nucleotides line up with TRBD2. The receptor comes from a man aged 18 to 35 in good health. Some clones in this sample may be carry-over from other donors' samples. The CDR3 here is CASSPLAGIQETQYF. CDR3 in DNA: TGTGCCAGCAGCCCCTTAGCGGGGATCCAAGAGACCCAGTACTTC.